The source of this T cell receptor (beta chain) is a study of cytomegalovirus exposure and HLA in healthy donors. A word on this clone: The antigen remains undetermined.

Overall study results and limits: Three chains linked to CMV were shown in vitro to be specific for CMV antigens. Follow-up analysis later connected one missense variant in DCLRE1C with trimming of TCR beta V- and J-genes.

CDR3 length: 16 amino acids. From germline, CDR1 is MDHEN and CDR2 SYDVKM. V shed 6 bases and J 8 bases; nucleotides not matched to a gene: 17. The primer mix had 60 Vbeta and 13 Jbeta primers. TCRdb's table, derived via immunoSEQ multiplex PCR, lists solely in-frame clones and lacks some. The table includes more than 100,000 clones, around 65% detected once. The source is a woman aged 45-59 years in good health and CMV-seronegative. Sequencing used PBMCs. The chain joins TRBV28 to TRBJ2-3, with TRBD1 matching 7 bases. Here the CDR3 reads CASSQSAGTAGVTQYF. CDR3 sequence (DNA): TGTGCCAGCAGCCAGTCCGCAGGGACAGCCGGGGTTACGCAGTATTTT. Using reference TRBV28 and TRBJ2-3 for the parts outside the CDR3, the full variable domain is DVKVTQSSRYLVKRTGEKVFLECVQDMDHENMFWYRQDPGLGLRLIYFSYDVKMKEKGDIPEGYSVSREKKERFSLILESASTNQTSMYLCASSQSAGTAGVTQYFGPGTRLTVL.